This TCR beta chain was sequenced in a study of blood T cell repertoires in COVID-19. Sequencing used immunoSEQ multiplex PCR; TCRdb keeps in-frame clones, though not all of them. The sample has 40,000 to 50,000 clones, around 81% seen once; the top ten hold 35% to 55%. With 6 bases clipped from V and 0 bases from J, the junction kept 7 bases outside the gene matches. The CDR3 extends over 17 amino acids. Looked up from germline, CDR1 is ENHRY and CDR2 is SYGVKD. This clonotype originated in a woman of 80 years or more with acute or convalescent COVID-19. Sequencing used peripheral blood. The V gene is TRBV10-3, the J gene TRBJ2-6, with 8 bases that match TRBD1. The CDR3 region is CAISPGQGLSGANVLTF. The DNA for the CDR3 is TGTGCCATCAGCCCTGGACAGGGCCTCTCTGGGGCCAACGTCCTGACTTTC.